The 22 T cell receptor beta chains below all came from one sample that was sequenced in a study of blood T cell repertoires in COVID-19. TCRdb's table, derived via immunoSEQ multiplex PCR, lists solely in-frame clones and lacks some. Seen here are approximately 210,000 clones, more than 85% observed once, and the top ten hold around 0.7%. Sequenced material: peripheral blood. The receptors come from a man aged 40-50 years with acute or convalescent COVID-19.

The V and J genes are TRBV28 and TRBJ1-6, with 11 bases aligning to TRBD1. The V segment lost 7 bases and the J segment 6 bases; nucleotides outside the gene matches: 2. Germline lookup yields CDR1 MDHEN and CDR2 SYDVKM. The length of the CDR3 is 14 residues. CDR3 protein: CASIGQGANSPLHF. In DNA, the CDR3 is TGTGCCAGCATAGGACAGGGGGCTAATTCACCCCTCCACTTT.

This chain connects TRBV30 to TRBJ1-5; D might be TRBD1 (5 bases). V was pared by 8 bases and J by 7 bases, with 24 bases between. CDR3 length: 15 amino acids. CDR1 and CDR2 from the germline V gene are GTSNPN and SVGIG (reference sequence). CDR3 region: CAESQGTEGSQPQHF. The CDR3 DNA is TGTGCCGAATCCCAGGGTACGGAGGGAAGCCAGCCCCAGCATTTT.

This chain links TRBV15 with TRBJ2-7; TRBD1 aligns across 8 bases. J gave up 4 bases and V 5 bases, and 4 bases lay outside the gene matches. The germline V gene has CDR1 LNHNV and CDR2 YYDKDF (reference sequence). The CDR3 covers 13 residues. The CDR3 region is CATSAGGLYEQYF. CDR3 coding DNA: TGTGCCACCAGCGCAGGGGGCCTATACGAGCAGTACTTC.

The chain is built from TRBV6-5 and TRBJ2-7; perhaps TRBD1 as D (6 bases). Per the germline V gene, CDR1 is MNHEY and CDR2 is SVGAGI. V dropped 5 bases and J dropped 3 bases, with 11 bases sitting between them. CDR3 length: 13 amino acids. The CDR3 coding sequence is TGTGCCAGCAGTCTCCAGGGGTTCTACGAGCAGTACTTC. This codes for CASSLQGFYEQYF.

This chain connects TRBV2 to TRBJ1-6, with TRBD1 matching 8 bases. The CDR3 is 15 residues long. The V and J ends lost 5 bases and 7 bases, in that order; junction bases with no gene match: 7. In germline, CDR1 is SNHLY, CDR2 FYNNEI. CDR3: CASSRQGKRNSPLHF. CDR3 bases: TGTGCCAGCAGTAGACAGGGGAAGAGGAATTCACCCCTCCACTTT.

The J gene is TRBJ1-3, the V gene TRBV2; D gene uncertain. Trimming shortened V by 6 bases and J by 0 bases, and 9 bases separated the two germline ends. The CDR3 spans 14 residues. The germline V gene has CDR1 SNHLY and CDR2 FYNNEI. CDR3 amino acids: CASRRESSGNTIYF. For the CDR3, the DNA is TGTGCCAGCAGAAGGGAGAGCTCTGGAAACACCATATATTTT.

The table lists this clone with a few counts. V and J are TRBV27 and TRBJ1-1, with D tentatively TRBD1 (6 bases). V lost 2 bases and J 6 bases, leaving 13 bases between the germline ends. The germline CDR1 and CDR2 sequences are MNHEY and SMNVEV (reference sequence). The CDR3 is made up of 14 amino acids. As DNA, the CDR3 is TGTGCCAGCAGTTTACGGGGGGCTCGGGCTGAAGCTTTCTTT. Translating gives CASSLRGARAEAFF.

The CDR3 reads CASSQTPGGNSPLHF. CDR3 DNA: TGTGCCAGCAGCCAAACGCCGGGGGGAAATTCACCCCTCCACTTT. This chain connects TRBV7-2 to TRBJ1-6; TRBD1 might be the D (5 bases). This CDR3 contains 15 residues. With 5 bases removed from V and 7 bases from J, the gap between germline ends came to 15 bases. Germline V gene sequence: CDR1 SGHTA, CDR2 FQGNSA.

Here the CDR3 DNA reads TGTGCCACCAGCAGAGGAGGGGGGGGGACCGTCACAGATACGCAGTATTTT. It specifies CATSRGGGGTVTDTQYF. The rearrangement links TRBV15 to TRBJ2-3; a weak D match, TRBD2 (7 bases). The CDR3 covers 17 residues. Germline V gives CDR1 LNHNV, CDR2 YYDKDF (reference sequence). With 1 base removed from V and 2 bases from J, the gap between germline ends came to 16 bases.

This clone is a singleton in its sample. The chain has TRBV3-1 (or the pseudogene TRBV3-2) and TRBJ2-1, with D possibly TRBD2 on 6 matching bases. The CDR3 totals 17 residues. Germline V gives CDR1 LGHDT, CDR2 YNNKEL (reference sequence). Trimming stripped 1 base from V and 3 bases from J, with 16 bases between. CDR3 amino acids: CASSQGRPETSYNEQFF. As DNA, the CDR3 is TGTGCCAGCAGCCAAGGACGACCCGAGACTAGCTACAATGAGCAGTTCTTC.

V and J are TRBV19 and TRBJ2-3; a weak D match, TRBD2 (6 bases). The germline V and J ends were trimmed by 3 bases and 2 bases, with 12 bases remaining between them. From germline, CDR1 is LNHDA and CDR2 SQIVND (reference sequence). The CDR3 covers 15 residues. This chain's CDR3 is CASSIGGALTDTQYF. Written as DNA, the CDR3 is TGTGCCAGTAGTATTGGCGGGGCTCTCACAGATACGCAGTATTTT.

The chain links TRBV21-1 to TRBJ1-1; TRBD1 is the table's D call and was not checked against the DNA. TRBV21-1 is reported as a pseudogene. CDR3 length: 15 amino acids. CDR3 residues: CASKDRAVRNTEAFF. CDR3 in DNA: TGTGCCAGCAAAGACAGGGCGGTAAGGAACACTGAAGCTTTCTTT.

The V and J genes are TRBV28 and TRBJ2-2; the match to TRBD1 covers 7 bases. Trimming removed 8 bases from V and 5 bases from J; junction bases left unmatched: 11. The germline V gene encodes CDR1 MDHEN and CDR2 SYDVKM. The CDR3 spans 15 residues. This CDR3 is CASLRGTASTGELFF. CDR3 DNA sequence: TGTGCCAGCCTAAGAGGGACAGCGAGTACCGGGGAGCTGTTTTTT.

The chain combines TRBV2 with TRBJ1-1; weak D call: TRBD1 (6 bases). V shed 9 bases and J shed 0 bases, with 17 bases lying between them. The CDR3 consists of 15 residues. CDR1 is SNHLY and CDR2 is FYNNEI in the germline V gene. CDR3: CASTDSLVVNTEAFF. CDR3 in DNA: TGTGCCAGTACGGACAGCCTTGTGGTGAACACTGAAGCTTTCTTT.

This clone was seen once. The chain recombines TRBV15 with TRBJ2-3; D possibly corresponds to TRBD1 (6 bases). This CDR3 is built from 15 residues. V was trimmed by 5 bases and J by 4 bases, leaving 16 bases between them. Germline V gene data show CDR1 as LNHNV and CDR2 as YYDKDF (reference sequence). This chain's CDR3 is CATSGITGIPDTQYF. The CDR3 DNA reads TGTGCCACCAGCGGGATTACAGGGATCCCAGATACGCAGTATTTT.

This chain links TRBV9 with TRBJ1-2, with 7 bases aligning to TRBD1. Germline V gives CDR1 SGDLS, CDR2 YYNGEE. This CDR3 has 14 amino acids. Trimming at V came to 0 bases and at J to 2 bases, leaving 1 base not matched to a gene. The CDR3 protein is CASSVGGGNYGYTF. DNA for the CDR3: TGTGCCAGCAGCGTAGGAGGGGGCAACTATGGCTACACCTTC.

J is TRBJ2-2 and V is TRBV7-2; 16 nucleotides align to TRBD2. V lost 2 bases to trimming and J lost 5 bases; unmatched junction nucleotides: 8. Per germline, CDR1 SGHTA and CDR2 FQGNSA. This CDR3 contains 19 residues. CDR3: CASSLHGTSGRVRTGELFF. The CDR3 region has the DNA TGTGCCAGCAGCTTACATGGGACTAGCGGGAGGGTTCGGACCGGGGAGCTGTTTTTT.

The V gene is TRBV4-3, the J gene TRBJ2-7; TRBD2 matches at 9 bases. This CDR3 has 16 residues. V lost 6 bases and J lost 9; bases outside the gene matches: 18. The germline V gene has CDR1 LGHNA and CDR2 YSLEER. CDR3 bases: TGCGCCAGCAGTATAATAGCGGGAGAAGCCTACGAGCGGCAGTACTTC. Its translation: CASSIIAGEAYERQYF.

The chain has TRBV19 and TRBJ1-1; D gene uncertain. The CDR3 is 14 residues long. The V end lost 2 bases, the J end lost 9 bases, and 16 bases lay between the germline ends. Germline V gene sequence: CDR1 LNHDA, CDR2 SQIVND (reference sequence). CDR3 amino acids: CASSIRGGEVKAFF. As DNA, the CDR3 is TGTGCCAGTAGTATACGAGGAGGAGAAGTGAAAGCTTTCTTT.

V gene TRBV3-1 (or the pseudogene TRBV3-2) combines with J gene TRBJ2-3; TRBD2 matches at 8 bases. Germline lookup yields CDR1 LGHDT and CDR2 YNNKEL (reference sequence). This CDR3 is built from 16 residues. V was pared by 4 bases and J by 0 bases, with 6 bases of the junction left unmatched. CDR3 loop: CASSPGGGQSTDTQYF. DNA for the CDR3: TGTGCCAGCAGCCCCGGCGGGGGGCAGAGCACAGATACGCAGTATTTT.

The chain couples TRBV6-5 to TRBJ1-4, with D maybe TRBD1 (6 bases). Germline CDR1 is MNHEY and CDR2 is SVGAGI. V was cut by 0 bases and J by 6 bases, with 14 bases left in between. This CDR3 is built from 16 residues. CDR3 residues: CASSYSISTGYEKLFF. The CDR3 DNA reads TGTGCCAGCAGTTACTCGATTTCTACAGGGTATGAAAAACTGTTTTTT.

The chain is built from TRBV7-2 and TRBJ2-5; TRBD2 matches 9 bases. CDR1 and CDR2 (germline): SGHTA, FQGNSA. This CDR3 spans 17 amino acids. V shed 2 bases and J 0 bases; nucleotides not matched to a gene: 7. Here the CDR3 DNA reads TGTGCCAGCAGCTTAATCCCAACTAGCGGGTACCAAGAGACCCAGTACTTC. It specifies CASSLIPTSGYQETQYF. Together with reference TRBV7-2 and TRBJ2-5, the CDR3 gives the full variable domain: GAGVSQSPSNKVTEKGKDVELRCDPISGHTALYWYRQSLGQGLEFLIYFQGNSAPDKSGLPSDRFSAERTGGSVSTLTIQRTQQEDSAVYLCASSLIPTSGYQETQYFGPGTRLLVL.